This section outlines one TCR beta chain sequence together with its context. The antigen remains unidentified. These data come from a study of cytomegalovirus exposure and HLA in healthy donors. Findings of the study overall: By a later analysis, the bulk of CMV-associated TCR beta chains appeared HLA-restricted.

Primers: 60 Vbeta forward and 13 Jbeta reverse. The method was immunoSEQ multiplex PCR; TCRdb's version includes in-frame clones alone and lacks a portion of them. The sample lists around 200,000 clones; nearly 80% were seen once. The source of this sequence is a man between 18 and 29 years old in good health and CMV-seronegative. Sequenced: PBMCs.

The CDR3 sequence is CASSVGLLIGETQYF. The DNA of the CDR3 is TGTGCCAGCAGCGTAGGACTCCTTATCGGAGAGACCCAGTACTTC. The chain combines TRBV9 with TRBJ2-5; D is uncertain. Germline V CDR1 and CDR2: SGDLS, YYNGEE. CDR3 length: 15 residues. Trimming removed 0 bases from V and 4 bases from J, with 13 bases in between.